The T cell receptor (beta chain) described here comes from a study of T cell responses to AZD1222 COVID-19 vaccine. Trimming stripped 4 bases from V and 7 bases from J, with 14 bases between. There are 13 residues in the CDR3. CDR1 is LNHDA and CDR2 is SQIVND in the germline V gene (reference sequence). TCRdb's table, derived via immunoSEQ multiplex PCR, lists solely in-frame clones and lacks some. This repertoire shows some 140,000 clones, over 75% found once; its top ten account for 5% to 7%. The sample was peripheral blood, taken 28 days after the second AZD1222 dose. The J gene is TRBJ2-7, the V gene TRBV19; D assignment may be TRBD1 or TRBD2 (5 bases each). This clonotype originated in an adult who received the AZD1222 COVID-19 vaccine. Here the CDR3 reads CASSTGTLWEQYF. Here the CDR3 DNA reads TGTGCCAGTAGTACCGGGACCCTTTGGGAGCAGTACTTC.